This T cell receptor beta chain was recorded in a study of blood T cell repertoires in COVID-19 (TCRdb year 2020). For the wider study: The collaborator samples originated in the United States, Italy and Spain and spanned the acute and convalescent phases of COVID-19. Samples were obtained from the ongoing ImmuneRACE study (first 160 participants) and from over 1,000 subjects provided by 6 global collaborators. The material from the prospective study consisted of cDNA or gDNA derived from T cells, B-cell-depleted T cells, or PBMCs. The repertoires were released in a freely available public database intended as a resource for research on the immune response to SARS-CoV-2. Where available, HLA class I and class II types were obtained from metadata supplied by the sample provider rather than from assay-based typing. Deeply sampled blood TCRbeta repertoires from subjects exposed to, actively infected with, or recovered from COVID-19 were included in the dataset. A de-identified subject ID, COVID-19 status, age in years and sex were almost always included in the sample metadata.

The CDR3 sequence holds 13 residues, the cysteine and phenylalanine included. Only the CDR3 portion is preserved as DNA: 39 bases, with reading frame beginning at the first base. With regard to this clone: The antigen this receptor binds is unknown. The input lacks base qualities; no much larger clone sits a single base away.

The immunoSEQ Assay, a bias-controlled multiplex PCR, was used to amplify TCRbeta CDR3 regions from genomic DNA. The original pipeline was this. The number of nucleated cells in each sample was estimated from the amplification of reference gene primers within the assay. To quantify the absolute abundance of each unique TCRbeta CDR3 rearrangement, sequence reads were collapsed and filtered. For each sample, productive Simpson clonality was calculated as the square root of Simpson's diversity index over productive rearrangements. TCRdb provides this immuneACCESS table in a form limited to in-frame rearrangements. Some clones are lacking; in checked studies, under half of them reflect an unresolved V gene, and why the rest are absent is not known. The V and J calls and clone size come from that table; D and trimming were worked out from the DNA. The sample profile shows about 81,000 clones; roughly 90% of them were found once. 0.9% to 1.5% of the sample is in the top ten clones.

Participants in the prospective study were aged 18 to 89 years, lived in under 30 United States geographic areas, and enrolled through a virtual design. In the prospective study, cohorts were assigned on the basis of participant-reported clinical history obtained from a screening survey and a study questionnaire. In the prospective study, mobile phlebotomists collected whole blood, serum and a nasopharyngeal or oropharyngeal swab from each participant. Prospective study participants could optionally give additional blood draws and questionnaires over an approximately 2-month period. Before DNA extraction, prospective study blood samples were shipped either frozen or at room temperature. Summary of the overall study and its limitations: Clinical and demographic metadata were provided uncurated, with the amount varying by source and participant.

The sequence derives from a woman between 50 and 59 years old with acute COVID-19. The chain is assembled from TRBV21-1 and TRBJ2-7; the table's D call of TRBD1 was not tested on the DNA. TRBV21-1 is recorded as a pseudogene. Source material: PBMCs or T cells enriched from blood (not recorded which). Read as DNA, the sequence is TGTGCCAGCAGCAAAGGACAGGACTACGAGCAGTACTTC. This encodes CASSKGQDYEQYF.